A selection of T cell receptor beta chains follows, all from one sample in a study of beta chain features in type 1 diabetes. This table comes from immunoSEQ multiplex PCR, and its TCRdb copy is limited to in-frame clones, with some not included. The sample holds about 930,000 clones, around a sixth seen once. The sample was naive CD4+ T cells from blood. These receptors were taken from a woman between 18 and 29 years old in good health. The CDR3 runs from the conserved cysteine through the conserved F or W. Each record gives: D gene, V gene, clone size, J gene, CDR3 protein, CDR3 DNA. D genes are given only for firm matches. The size entry is marked missing in some rows and otherwise reads once, few, many or a size class.

NA,TRBV10-3,NA,TRBJ2-3,CATKNRIGTDTQYF,TGTGCCACCAAAAATCGTATTGGCACAGATACGCAGTATTTT
NA,TRBV19,NA,TRBJ2-6,CASSPQGTGANVLTF,TGTGCCAGTAGCCCCCAGGGTACTGGGGCCAACGTCCTGACTTTC
NA,TRBV2,NA,TRBJ1-1,CASSEASQEVEAFF,TGTGCCAGCAGTGAAGCGTCGCAGGAAGTTGAAGCTTTCTTT
TRBD2,TRBV2,few,TRBJ2-1,CASNGQREVNNEQFF,TGTGCCAGCAATGGCCAGCGGGAGGTTAACAATGAGCAGTTCTTC
TRBD1,TRBV7-9,few,TRBJ2-3,CASSTDRVWTDTQYF,TGTGCCAGCAGCACCGACAGGGTTTGGACAGATACGCAGTATTTT
NA,TRBV2,NA,TRBJ1-3,CASSVNVNGNTIYF,TGTGCCAGCAGTGTAAATGTCAATGGAAACACCATATATTTT
NA,TRBV27,NA,TRBJ2-3,CASSDEGGPDTQYF,TGTGCCAGCAGTGACGAAGGAGGTCCAGATACGCAGTATTTT
NA,TRBV6-5,NA,TRBJ1-3,CASSYVLSGVGNTIYF,TGTGCCAGCAGTTACGTCTTGTCGGGGGTTGGAAACACCATATATTTT
TRBD1,TRBV7-9,few,TRBJ2-7,CASSRDRVGEQYF,TGTGCCAGCAGCCGTGACAGGGTAGGCGAGCAGTACTTC
NA,TRBV5-1,few,TRBJ2-5,CASSRLTQETQYF,TGCGCCAGCAGCCGACTCACCCAAGAGACCCAGTACTTC
TRBD2,TRBV7-2,few,TRBJ2-1,CASSSWGGNEQFF,TGTGCCAGCAGCTCCTGGGGGGGCAATGAGCAGTTCTTC
TRBD1,TRBV5-1,NA,TRBJ2-1,CASSDGTGGGIEQFF,TGCGCCAGCAGCGACGGGACAGGGGGCGGAATTGAGCAGTTCTTC
NA,TRBV5-6,few,TRBJ2-1,CASSLANWQARYNEQFF,TGTGCCAGCAGCTTGGCCAATTGGCAGGCTAGGTACAATGAGCAGTTCTTC
NA,TRBV18,few,TRBJ1-5,CASSPFDAGSLRQPQHF,TGTGCCAGCTCACCATTCGATGCAGGGAGTTTGCGGCAGCCCCAGCATTTT